One sample yielded the 11 T cell receptor beta chains listed below, sequenced in a study of shared T cell receptors in the human thymus. Assay: immunoSEQ multiplex PCR; the TCRdb copy retains only in-frame clones and omits some. This sample has under 450,000 clones, with roughly 94% found just once. Sequencing input: thymocytes. These receptors were obtained from a human donor.

The V gene is TRBV14, the J gene TRBJ2-5; the D is unclear. V was clipped by 1 base and J by 5 bases, with 14 bases between them. CDR3 length equals 15 residues. Germline V CDR1 and CDR2: SGHDN, FVKESK. CDR3 amino acids: CASSQVEGLGETQYF. DNA for the CDR3: TGTGCCAGCAGCCAAGTCGAAGGCCTCGGGGAGACCCAGTACTTC.

In nucleotides, the CDR3 is TGCAGTGCCACGAAGACGGGCGAGCAGTACTTC. As protein: CSATKTGEQYF. The rearrangement links TRBV20-1 to TRBJ2-7, with D uncertain. Germline CDR1 reads DFQATT; CDR2 reads SNEGSKA (reference sequence). V shed 6 bases and J shed 6 bases, with 12 bases lying between them. The CDR3 sequence is 11 residues long.

The sample holds one count of this clone. The genes are TRBV6-5 and TRBJ1-2; 7 bases are shared with TRBD1. Germline trimming cut 5 bases from V and 3 bases from J; bases unmatched to any gene: 6. The CDR3 totals 14 residues. Germline V gene lookup returns CDR1 MNHEY and CDR2 SVGAGI. CDR3 DNA: TGTGCCAGCAGTCCCGGACAGGACCACTATGGCTACACCTTC. It encodes CASSPGQDHYGYTF.

This chain links TRBV28 with TRBJ1-5, with D possibly matching TRBD1 (5 bases). The CDR3 consists of 15 residues. Germline V lookup: CDR1 MDHEN, CDR2 SYDVKM. V was clipped by 7 bases and J by 1 base, with 14 bases between them. The CDR3 loop reads CASITPRDSNQPQHF. The CDR3 DNA reads TGTGCCAGCATCACCCCCCGGGACAGCAATCAGCCCCAGCATTTT.

V usage is TRBV19 and J usage is TRBJ1-1; D possibly corresponds to TRBD1 (5 bases). Per germline, CDR1 LNHDA and CDR2 SQIVND (reference sequence). This CDR3 spans 16 amino acids. Trimming took off 9 bases at V and 4 bases at J, with 24 bases between the two ends. The CDR3 sequence: CASTGTTGKEGTEAFF. The CDR3 coding sequence is TGTGCCAGCACCGGGACTACAGGAAAAGAGGGCACTGAAGCTTTCTTT. Variable domain in full (rest from reference TRBV19 and TRBJ1-1): DGGITQSPKYLFRKEGQNVTLSCEQNLNHDAMYWYRQDPGQGLRLIYYSQIVNDFQKGDIAEGYSVSREKKESFPLTVTSAQKNPTAFYLCASTGTTGKEGTEAFFGQGTRLTVV.

The gene calls are TRBV5-8 and TRBJ1-5; 7 bases agree with TRBD1. Germline V gives CDR1 SGHTS, CDR2 YDEGEE. The CDR3 is 18 residues long. J lost 1 base, V lost 3 bases, and 13 bases had no gene match. CDR3 protein: CASSWEQGGESSNQPQHF. The CDR3 DNA follows: TGTGCCAGCAGCTGGGAACAAGGGGGCGAGTCAAGCAATCAGCCCCAGCATTTT.

V usage is TRBV6-5 and J usage is TRBJ1-2, with TRBD1 identical over 7 bases. Germline V CDR1 and CDR2: MNHEY, SVGAGI. V dropped 5 bases and J dropped 2; count of bases not matched to a gene: 5. The CDR3 contains 14 residues. In nucleotides, the CDR3 is TGTGCCAGCAGTCCAACAGGGGCCAACTATGGCTACACCTTC. This codes for CASSPTGANYGYTF.

The chain employs TRBV7-3 and TRBJ2-7; D possibly corresponds to TRBD1 (5 bases). The CDR3 length is 14 residues. The V gene lost 5 bases and the J gene lost 5 bases, with 16 bases spanning the gap. CDR1 and CDR2 from the germline V gene are SGHTA and FQGTGA. The CDR3 DNA reads as TGTGCCAGCAGCCCCACCCTCACAGGAAACGAGCAGTACTTC. The encoded protein is CASSPTLTGNEQYF.

V is TRBV5-6 and J is TRBJ2-7, with D unclear. V was pared by 4 bases and J by 0 bases, with 17 bases between. The length of the CDR3 is 16 residues. The germline gives CDR1 SGHDT, CDR2 YYEEEE. This CDR3 is CASSPLSNWSSYEQYF. In DNA form, the CDR3 reads TGTGCCAGCAGCCCGCTCTCGAACTGGAGCTCCTACGAGCAGTACTTC.

Here the CDR3 reads CASSLRTGILTNEKLFF. CDR3 in DNA: TGTGCCAGCAGCTTGAGGACAGGGATCTTAACTAATGAAAAACTGTTTTTT. The chain joins TRBV5-8 to TRBJ1-4, with 8 bases matching TRBD1. CDR1 and CDR2 from the germline V gene are SGHTS and YDEGEE. V shed 1 base, J shed 1 base, and the junction held 6 bases outside the gene matches. There are 17 residues in the CDR3.

The chain combines TRBV19 with TRBJ2-2; 9 bases match TRBD2. Trimming at V came to 7 bases and at J to 1 base, leaving 4 bases not matched to a gene. In germline, CDR1 is LNHDA, CDR2 SQIVND (reference sequence). This CDR3 is built from 15 residues. CDR3 DNA sequence: TGTGCCAGTACCGTAGCGGGAGAGAACACCGGGGAGCTGTTTTTT. Its translation: CASTVAGENTGELFF.